This T cell receptor beta chain was documented in a study of cytomegalovirus exposure and HLA in healthy donors. Study-wide points: Later analysis revealed greater clonal expansion in HLA-associated TCR beta chains than in equally common others. TCR beta chains numbering 164 were designated cytomegalovirus-associated.

Primers included in the PCR were 60 Vbeta and 13 Jbeta primers. Authors' analysis steps: Counted up in a later analysis, unique TCR beta chains came to about 80 million, with about 10 million shared. Generated by immunoSEQ multiplex PCR, the TCRdb table keeps only in-frame clones and is missing some. That table supplies the V and J calls and clone size; D and trimming were determined from the DNA. This sample has some 87,000 clones; under 80% occur once, and the top ten carry around 7.8%. Note on this clone: As yet, its antigen is unknown. At one boundary the junction diverges from the germline segment, which might be a read error.

Nominally healthy donors provided the samples, though records likely missed some immune exposures. The receptor's source is a man in his forties or fifties in good health and CMV-seropositive. The sequenced sample was PBMCs.

CDR3 DNA sequence: TGTGCCTGGAGTGTGGGACAGGAGTATTGGCCCCAGAATTTT. Residues: CAWSVGQEYWPQNF. The J gene is TRBJ1-5, the V gene TRBV30; 8 bases match TRBD1. This CDR3 spans 14 amino acids. In germline, CDR1 is GTSNPN, CDR2 SVGIG (reference sequence). The variable domain in full, with the rest retrieved from reference TRBV30 and TRBJ1-5, is SQTIHQWPATLVQPVGSPLSLECTVEGTSNPNLYWYRQAAGRGLQLLFYSVGIGQISSEVPQNLSASRPQDRQFILSSKKLLLSDSGFYLCAWSVGQEYWPQNFGDGTRLSIL.